This T cell receptor beta chain was documented in a study of control samples from healthy donors and cancer patients. TCRdb's copy holds only in-frame clones and misses some; the assay was immunoSEQ multiplex PCR. The table shows over 100,000 clones, with 80% to 95% occurring only once. Germline CDR1 KGHDR, CDR2 SFDVKD. The CDR3 has 15 amino acids. The ends were cut back, 2 bases at V and 2 bases at J, with 10 bases in the middle. This clonotype originated in a man younger than 35 in good health. The chain is built from TRBV24-1 and TRBJ2-3; D may correspond to TRBD1 or TRBD2 (5 bases each). The material sequenced was blood. CDR3 sequence: CATSDSGRNTDTQYF. The CDR3 DNA is TGTGCCACCAGTGATTCAGGGAGAAACACAGATACGCAGTATTTT.